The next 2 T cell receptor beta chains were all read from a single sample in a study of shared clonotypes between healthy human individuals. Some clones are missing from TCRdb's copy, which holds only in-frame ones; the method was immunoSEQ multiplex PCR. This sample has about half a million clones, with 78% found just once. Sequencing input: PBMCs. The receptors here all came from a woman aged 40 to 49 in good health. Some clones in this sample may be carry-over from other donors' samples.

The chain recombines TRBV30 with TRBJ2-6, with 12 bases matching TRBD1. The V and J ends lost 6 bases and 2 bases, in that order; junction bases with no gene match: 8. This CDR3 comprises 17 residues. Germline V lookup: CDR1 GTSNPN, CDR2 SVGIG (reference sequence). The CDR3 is CACGWGQGAPGANVLTF. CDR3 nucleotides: TGTGCCTGTGGATGGGGACAGGGGGCACCTGGGGCCAACGTCCTGACTTTC. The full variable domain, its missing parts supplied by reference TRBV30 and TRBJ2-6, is SQTIHQWPATLVQPVGSPLSLECTVEGTSNPNLYWYRQAAGRGLQLLFYSVGIGQISSEVPQNLSASRPQDRQFILSSKKLLLSDSGFYLCACGWGQGAPGANVLTFGAGSRLTVL.

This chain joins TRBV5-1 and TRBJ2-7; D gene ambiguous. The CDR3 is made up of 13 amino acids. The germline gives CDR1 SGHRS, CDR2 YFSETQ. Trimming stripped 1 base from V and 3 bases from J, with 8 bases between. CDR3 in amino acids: CASSLRRDYEQYF. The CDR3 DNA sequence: TGCGCCAGCAGCTTGCGCAGAGACTACGAGCAGTACTTC. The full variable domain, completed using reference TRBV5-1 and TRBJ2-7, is KAGVTQTPRYLIKTRGQQVTLSCSPISGHRSVSWYQQTPGQGLQFLFEYFSETQRNKGNFPGRFSGRQFSNSRSEMNVSTLELGDSALYLCASSLRRDYEQYFGPGTRLTVT.